This record covers a single TCR beta chain. The target antigen is unknown. V gave up 4 bases and J gave up 5 bases, with 4 bases separating them. The CDR3 sequence is 10 residues long. Looked up from germline, CDR1 is SGHRS and CDR2 is YFSETQ. This specimen belongs to a study of cytomegalovirus exposure and HLA in healthy donors. Study results and caveats: The authors confirmed in vitro that a few CMV-associated chains were specific for CMV antigens. Among TCR beta chains, those listed as cytomegalovirus-associated numbered around 180. As was reported, the classifier diagnosed cytomegalovirus status with high specificity and sensitivity. The study found most TCR sequences rare, yet found some public TCRs in many donors.

The protocol was immunoSEQ multiplex PCR, while the TCRdb copy is restricted to in-frame clones and leaves out a portion. The sample records 130,000 to 150,000 clones, more than 80% being singletons. Sequencing was performed on PBMCs. J is TRBJ2-7 and V is TRBV5-1; D gene unclear. This TCR was sampled from a woman aged 25 to 45 in good health and CMV-seropositive. This CDR3 is CASSANEQYF. CDR3 DNA: TGCGCCAGCAGCGCTAACGAGCAGTACTTC.